Below are 25 T cell receptor beta chains sequenced from a single sample in a study of Tregs in tolerant kidney transplant recipients. Generated by immunoSEQ multiplex PCR, the TCRdb table keeps only in-frame clones and is missing some. The table has 20,000 to 25,000 clones, over 70% seen once. Related graft donors supplied nonmyeloablative bone marrow transplants, and mixed chimerism was transient. The starting material was CD8+ T cells from blood (PBMCs), obtained 6 months after the transplant. These TCRs come from a human patient who received a combined kidney and bone marrow transplant. The graft donor may have contributed some T cells.

In regard to this clone: A junction end diverges from the germline sequence, so it may reflect a read error. The same CDR3 arises from other DNA sequences in this sample as well. This chain links TRBV4-3 with TRBJ1-6; D is possibly TRBD1 (6 bases). Germline V CDR1 and CDR2: LGHNA, YSLEER. The CDR3 extends over 15 amino acids. CDR3 nucleotide sequence: TGCGCCAGCAGCCAAGATACAGGGAATAATTCCCCCCTCCACTTT. This translates into CASSQDTGNNSPLHF.

This chain uses TRBV9 with TRBJ2-1; 9 bases fit TRBD2. V trimming: 3 bases; J trimming: 6 bases; junction bases outside the gene matches: 10. Germline lookup yields CDR1 SGDLS and CDR2 YYNGEE. The CDR3 is made up of 16 amino acids. CDR3 bases: TGTGCCAGCAGCGGGATCGGTAGCGGGAGTATCAATGAGCAGTTCTTC. Its protein is CASSGIGSGSINEQFF.

The gene calls are TRBV27 and TRBJ1-1; possible D gene TRBD1, 5 bases. The germline V gene encodes CDR1 MNHEY and CDR2 SMNVEV (reference sequence). CDR3 length: 16 residues. V lost 2 bases and J 0 bases, leaving 13 bases between the germline ends. CDR3 region: CASSLGPGRLNTEAFF. CDR3 DNA: TGTGCCAGCAGTTTAGGACCAGGGCGCTTGAACACTGAAGCTTTCTTT.

This clone was seen only a few times. The rearrangement links TRBV6-1 to TRBJ1-5; tentatively, D is TRBD1 (6 bases). CDR1 is MNHNS, CDR2 SASEGT, per germline. The CDR3 length is 14 residues. V was pared by 6 bases and J by 2 bases, with 11 bases between. CDR3: CASSTGMGNQPQHF. The CDR3 coding sequence is TGTGCCAGCAGCACAGGGATGGGCAATCAGCCCCAGCATTTT.

The chain couples TRBV6-6 to TRBJ2-1; D not certain. The CDR3 has 11 residues. Per germline, CDR1 MNHNY and CDR2 SVGAGI (reference sequence). V dropped 5 bases and J dropped 7 bases, with 6 bases sitting between them. This CDR3 reads CASSRDNEQFF. The CDR3 nucleotides are TGTGCCAGCAGTCGAGATAATGAGCAGTTCTTC.

This clone appeared once. The chain joins TRBV27 to TRBJ2-3; possible D gene TRBD1, 6 bases. This CDR3 comprises 15 residues. The germline V gene has CDR1 MNHEY and CDR2 SMNVEV (reference sequence). V lost 8 bases and J lost 4, with 19 bases in between. Written as DNA, the CDR3 is TGTGCCAGCTCAAAAGGGGGAGCCTGGGCAGATACGCAGTATTTT. The encoded protein is CASSKGGAWADTQYF.

This chain joins TRBV6-6 and TRBJ2-7, with 8 bases aligning to TRBD2. From germline, CDR1 is MNHNY and CDR2 SVGAGI (reference sequence). Trimming removed 11 bases from V and 6 bases from J; junction bases left unmatched: 9. The CDR3 loop spans 12 amino acids. The CDR3 coding sequence is TGTGCCTCAACGGGGGGGCGGAGCGAGCAGTACTTC. This gives the protein CASTGGRSEQYF.

This clone was seen a few times. This CDR3 reads CASTGQNWGYTF. CDR3 nucleotide sequence: TGTGCCAGTACGGGACAGAACTGGGGCTACACCTTC. This chain joins TRBV28 and TRBJ1-2; 7 bases are a match to TRBD1. The CDR3 runs to 12 residues. CDR1 and CDR2 (germline): MDHEN, SYDVKM. J lost 8 bases, V lost 9 bases, and 9 bases had no gene match.

The chain carries TRBV13 and TRBJ1-1; D gene ambiguous. V was pared by 5 bases and J by 4 bases, with 11 bases between. Germline values: CDR1 PRHDT, CDR2 FYEKMQ (reference sequence). The CDR3 has 13 residues. CDR3: CASSIGRGTEAFF. CDR3 DNA sequence: TGTGCCAGCAGCATTGGTCGGGGCACTGAAGCTTTCTTT.

This clone is labeled medium-sized. The rearrangement joins TRBV27 to TRBJ2-2; D perhaps matches TRBD1 (5 bases). V was trimmed by 5 bases and J by 4 bases, leaving 14 bases between them. This CDR3 is 15 amino acids long. Germline V gene data show CDR1 as MNHEY and CDR2 as SMNVEV (reference sequence). This chain's CDR3 is CASSILQGSTGELFF. The CDR3 coding sequence is TGTGCCAGCAGTATTTTGCAGGGAAGCACCGGGGAGCTGTTTTTT.

This CDR3 reads CASTGRGDEQFF. CDR3 in DNA: TGTGCCAGCACTGGGAGGGGGGATGAGCAGTTCTTC. The V gene is TRBV27, the J gene TRBJ2-1; D perhaps matches TRBD2 (7 bases). Germline V gene data show CDR1 as MNHEY and CDR2 as SMNVEV (reference sequence). Trimming cost V 7 bases and J 8 bases, with 12 bases left between them. The CDR3 totals 12 residues.

The table lists this clone with a few counts. The rearrangement uses TRBV4-3 and TRBJ1-1; no definite D call. The CDR3 has 14 amino acids. V was cut by 4 bases and J by 0 bases, with 9 bases left in between. CDR1 and CDR2 (germline): LGHNA, YSLEER. CDR3 protein: CASSPHSMNTEAFF. Here the CDR3 DNA reads TGCGCCAGCAGCCCACATAGCATGAACACTGAAGCTTTCTTT.

This chain connects TRBV12-5 to TRBJ2-7; 10 positions match TRBD2. The germline gives CDR1 LGHNT, CDR2 FRNRAP. The CDR3 extends over 16 amino acids. The junction had 10 bases not matched to a gene; V was cut back by 3 bases and J by 5 bases. This CDR3 is CASGLERGGQLDEQYF. In nucleotides, the CDR3 is TGTGCTAGTGGTTTAGAGCGGGGGGGGCAGTTAGACGAGCAGTACTTC.

The DNA of the CDR3 is TGTGCCAGCAGCTCCCCACAGGGGGCGGCCGGGGAGCTGTTTTTT. It specifies CASSSPQGAAGELFF. The chain couples TRBV13 to TRBJ2-2; the match to TRBD1 covers 9 bases. The CDR3 contains 15 residues. From germline, CDR1 is PRHDT and CDR2 FYEKMQ (reference sequence). V dropped 4 bases and J dropped 6; count of bases not matched to a gene: 6.

The gene calls are TRBV7-9 and TRBJ1-2; 7 bases agree with TRBD1. Germline V gene sequence: CDR1 SEHNR, CDR2 FQNEAQ (reference sequence). V shed 8 bases, J shed 2 bases, and the junction held 8 bases outside the gene matches. The CDR3 extends over 14 amino acids. The CDR3 DNA sequence: TGTGCCAGCTACTCGACAGGGTCAAACTATGGCTACACCTTC. It is translated as CASYSTGSNYGYTF. Full variable domain (remainder filled in from reference TRBV7-9 and TRBJ1-2): DTGVSQNPRHKITKRGQNVTFRCDPISEHNRLYWYRQTLGQGPEFLTYFQNEAQLEKSRLLSDRFSAERPKGSFSTLEIQRTEQGDSAMYLCASYSTGSNYGYTFGSGTRLTVV.

This chain links TRBV2 with TRBJ1-5, with 7 bases that match TRBD1. Germline-derived CDR1 and CDR2 are SNHLY and FYNNEI. V shed 7 bases and J 4 bases; nucleotides not matched to a gene: 4. This CDR3 comprises 13 residues. The CDR3 sequence: CASTPGGNQPQHF. The DNA of the CDR3 is TGTGCCAGCACCCCAGGGGGTAATCAGCCCCAGCATTTT.

The J gene is TRBJ2-3, the V gene TRBV9; a weak D match, TRBD1 (5 bases). Germline V gives CDR1 SGDLS, CDR2 YYNGEE. Trimming left V 0 bases short and J 2 bases short, with 10 bases between. This CDR3 has 15 amino acids. CDR3 in amino acids: CASSVGDSNTDTQYF. CDR3 bases: TGTGCCAGCAGCGTAGGAGACAGCAACACAGATACGCAGTATTTT. The variable domain in full, with the rest retrieved from reference TRBV9 and TRBJ2-3, is DSGVTQTPKHLITATGQRVTLRCSPRSGDLSVYWYQQSLDQGLQFLIQYYNGEERAKGNILERFSAQQFPDLHSELNLSSLELGDSALYFCASSVGDSNTDTQYFGPGTRLTVL.

This clone is deemed large (0.1 to 1%). Within the sample, other DNA sequences also encode this same CDR3. V usage is TRBV25-1 and J usage is TRBJ1-6, with D possibly matching TRBD1 (5 bases). The CDR3 is 12 residues long. Per the germline V gene, CDR1 is MGHDK and CDR2 is SYGVNS. The V end lost 10 bases, the J end lost 5 bases, and 9 bases lay between the germline ends. Here the CDR3 DNA reads TGTGCCACCCGGGGGGATAATTCACCCCTCCACTTT. Translated, it gives CATRGDNSPLHF.

J is TRBJ2-5 and V is TRBV28, with 8 bases identical to TRBD1. TRBJ2-7 explains the end of the DNA better; the J call may be wrong. Looked up from germline, CDR1 is MDHEN and CDR2 is SYDVKM. There are 13 residues in the CDR3. CDR3 in DNA: TGTGCCAGCAGTTTCCAGGGGGCGTACGAGCAGTACTTC. Its translation: CASSFQGAYEQYF.

For the CDR3, the DNA is TGTGCCAGCAGTTTATTGGGAGGGAACACTGAAGCTTTCTTT. Protein product: CASSLLGGNTEAFF. The J gene is TRBJ1-1, the V gene TRBV27; D gene uncertain. Looked up from germline, CDR1 is MNHEY and CDR2 is SMNVEV (reference sequence). Deletions cut 1 base from V and 1 base from J, with 7 bases between. The CDR3 runs to 14 residues.

The gene calls are TRBV9 and TRBJ2-1, with D maybe TRBD1 (6 bases). With 4 bases removed from V and 6 bases from J, the gap between germline ends came to 20 bases. Per the germline V gene, CDR1 is SGDLS and CDR2 is YYNGEE. This CDR3 is 16 amino acids long. This CDR3 is CASSLNRDTAGNEQFF. Here the CDR3 DNA reads TGTGCCAGCAGCCTTAACCGGGACACCGCGGGCAATGAGCAGTTCTTC.

The genes are TRBV25-1 and TRBJ2-2; D is perhaps TRBD2 (6 bases). Germline V gene data show CDR1 as MGHDK and CDR2 as SYGVNS. The CDR3 totals 15 residues. Trimming shortened V by 2 bases and J by 3 bases, and 10 bases separated the two germline ends. The CDR3 reads CASSEGWGDTGELFF. The DNA for the CDR3 is TGTGCCAGCAGTGAAGGTTGGGGGGACACCGGGGAGCTGTTTTTT. Variable domain in full (rest from reference TRBV25-1 and TRBJ2-2): EADIYQTPRYLVIGTGKKITLECSQTMGHDKMYWYQQDPGMELHLIHYSYGVNSTEKGDLSSESTVSRIRTEHFPLTLESARPSHTSQYLCASSEGWGDTGELFFGEGSRLTVL.

The chain joins TRBV9 to TRBJ2-7, with 10 bases that match TRBD1. The CDR3 totals 14 residues. The germline CDR1 and CDR2 sequences are SGDLS and YYNGEE. Unmatched junction bases numbered 7, after V lost 3 bases and J lost 7 bases. CDR3 nucleotides: TGTGCCAGCAGCGCCCCCGGGACAGGGGATGAGCAGTACTTC. Translated, it gives CASSAPGTGDEQYF. Full variable domain (missing parts from reference TRBV9 and TRBJ2-7): DSGVTQTPKHLITATGQRVTLRCSPRSGDLSVYWYQQSLDQGLQFLIQYYNGEERAKGNILERFSAQQFPDLHSELNLSSLELGDSALYFCASSAPGTGDEQYFGPGTRLTVT.

V usage is TRBV11-3 and J usage is TRBJ2-7, with 10 bases matching TRBD1. Germline-derived CDR1 and CDR2 are SGHNT and YENEEA. Losses at the gene ends were 6 bases for V and 2 bases for J; bases not matched to a gene: 7. The CDR3 length is 15 residues. This chain's CDR3 is CASSTGTGVPYEQYF. The CDR3 bases are TGTGCCAGCAGTACCGGGACAGGGGTTCCCTACGAGCAGTACTTC.

The chain couples TRBV28 to TRBJ2-1; D perhaps matches TRBD2 (6 bases). In germline, CDR1 is MDHEN, CDR2 SYDVKM. V shed 3 bases and J shed 0 bases, with 9 bases lying between them. This CDR3 has 15 residues. CDR3 region: CASSFGGSSYNEQFF. The CDR3, as DNA: TGTGCCAGCAGTTTTGGGGGGAGCTCCTACAATGAGCAGTTCTTC. Based on the CDR3 plus reference TRBV28 and TRBJ2-1, the full variable domain is DVKVTQSSRYLVKRTGEKVFLECVQDMDHENMFWYRQDPGLGLRLIYFSYDVKMKEKGDIPEGYSVSREKKERFSLILESASTNQTSMYLCASSFGGSSYNEQFFGPGTRLTVL.